The 3 T cell receptor beta chains in this list originate from one sample, sequenced in a study of cytomegalovirus exposure and HLA in healthy donors. Vbeta (60) and Jbeta (13) primers were used in the PCR. The repertoire was sequenced with immunoSEQ multiplex PCR; TCRdb's copy has only in-frame clones and lacks some. The sample includes about 200,000 clones, about 88% of them seen just once. The material sequenced was PBMCs. These receptors originate from a woman aged 30 to 39 in good health and CMV-seronegative.

This clone was detected only once. V and J are TRBV7-2 and TRBJ2-1; D is perhaps TRBD2 (6 bases). CDR1 and CDR2 from the germline V gene are SGHTA and FQGNSA. The CDR3 consists of 13 residues. V lost 1 base, J lost 9 bases, and 10 bases lay in between. CDR3 bases: TGTGCCAGCAGCTTAGGCGGGATAGGTGAGCAGTTCTTC. This sequence encodes CASSLGGIGEQFF.

This clone was seen a few times. This chain links TRBV28 with TRBJ2-5, with 11 bases lining up with TRBD2. Germline lookup yields CDR1 MDHEN and CDR2 SYDVKM. The CDR3 is made up of 17 amino acids. V shed 3 bases and J 2 bases; nucleotides not matched to a gene: 8. CDR3 coding DNA: TGTGCCAGCAGTTTCCCGAGTAGCGGGAGGGTACAAGAGACCCAGTACTTC. This gives the protein CASSFPSSGRVQETQYF.

The chain has TRBV7-9 and TRBJ2-1, with D perhaps TRBD2 (6 bases). V lost 6 bases, J lost 8 bases, and 17 bases lay in between. CDR1 is SEHNR and CDR2 is FQNEAQ in the germline V gene (reference sequence). This CDR3 is built from 14 residues. CDR3 in amino acids: CASSSEDYYDEQFF. The CDR3, as DNA: TGTGCCAGCAGTTCGGAGGACTATTACGATGAGCAGTTCTTC.